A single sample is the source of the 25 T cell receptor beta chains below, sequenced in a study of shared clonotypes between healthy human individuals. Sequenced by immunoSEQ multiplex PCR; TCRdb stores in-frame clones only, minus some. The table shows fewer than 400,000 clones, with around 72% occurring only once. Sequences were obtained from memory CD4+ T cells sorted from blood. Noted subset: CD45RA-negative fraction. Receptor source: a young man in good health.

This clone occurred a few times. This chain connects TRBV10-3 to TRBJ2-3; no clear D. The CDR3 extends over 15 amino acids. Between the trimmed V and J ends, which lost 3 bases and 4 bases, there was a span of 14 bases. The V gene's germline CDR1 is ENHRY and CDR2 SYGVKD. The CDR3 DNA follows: TGTGCCATCAGTGATTCTCAAGACCCGGCAGATACGCAGTATTTT. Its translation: CAISDSQDPADTQYF.

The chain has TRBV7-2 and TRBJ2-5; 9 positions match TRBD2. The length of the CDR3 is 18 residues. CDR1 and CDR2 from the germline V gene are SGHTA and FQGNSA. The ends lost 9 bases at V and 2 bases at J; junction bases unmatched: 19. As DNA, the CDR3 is TGTGCCAGTGCCGGGGGTGGGCTAGCGGGAAACGCGCAAGAGACCCAGTACTTC. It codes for CASAGGGLAGNAQETQYF.

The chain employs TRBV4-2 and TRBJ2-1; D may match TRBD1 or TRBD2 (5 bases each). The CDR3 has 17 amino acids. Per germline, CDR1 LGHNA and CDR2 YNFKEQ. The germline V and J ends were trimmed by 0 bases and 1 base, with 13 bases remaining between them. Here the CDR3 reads CASSQDSGTSSYNEQFF. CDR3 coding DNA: TGTGCCAGCAGCCAAGATTCCGGGACGTCTTCCTACAATGAGCAGTTCTTC.

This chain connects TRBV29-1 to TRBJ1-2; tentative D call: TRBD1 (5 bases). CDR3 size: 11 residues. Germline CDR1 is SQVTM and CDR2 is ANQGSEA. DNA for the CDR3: TGCAGGGCTCAGGGTATCTATGGCTACACCTTC. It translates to CRAQGIYGYTF.

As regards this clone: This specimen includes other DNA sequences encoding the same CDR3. The CDR3 loop is CSARGGYEQYF. The CDR3 bases are TGCAGTGCTAGGGGCGGCTACGAGCAGTACTTC. This chain joins TRBV20-1 and TRBJ2-7; D is unclear. V lost 3 bases to trimming and J lost 3 bases, with 6 bases between them. This CDR3 spans 11 amino acids. Looked up from germline, CDR1 is DFQATT and CDR2 is SNEGSKA (reference sequence).

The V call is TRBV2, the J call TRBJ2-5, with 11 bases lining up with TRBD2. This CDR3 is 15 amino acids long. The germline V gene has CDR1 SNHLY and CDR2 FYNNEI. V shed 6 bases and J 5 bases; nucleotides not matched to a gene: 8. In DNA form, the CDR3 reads TGTGCCAGCAGCGTAGCGGGAGGGCCTCAGGAGACCCAGTACTTC. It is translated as CASSVAGGPQETQYF.

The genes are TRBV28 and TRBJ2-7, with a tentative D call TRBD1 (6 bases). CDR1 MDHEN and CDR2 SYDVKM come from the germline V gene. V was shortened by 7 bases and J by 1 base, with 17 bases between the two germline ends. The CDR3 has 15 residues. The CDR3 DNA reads TGTGCCAGCACCACCTCAGGGCAGGGGTCCTACGAGCAGTACTTC. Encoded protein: CASTTSGQGSYEQYF.

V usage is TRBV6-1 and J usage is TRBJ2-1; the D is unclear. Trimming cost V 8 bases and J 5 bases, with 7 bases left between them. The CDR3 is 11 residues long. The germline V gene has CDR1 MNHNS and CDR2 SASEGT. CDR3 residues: CASLRNNEQFF. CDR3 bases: TGTGCCAGCCTAAGGAACAATGAGCAGTTCTTC.

The CDR3 bases are TGTGCCAGCATCCGACAGGGATCGTCCTACGAGCAGTACTTC. Protein sequence: CASIRQGSSYEQYF. The chain recombines TRBV2 with TRBJ2-7, with TRBD1 matching 7 bases. Germline V gene lookup returns CDR1 SNHLY and CDR2 FYNNEI. CDR3 size: 14 residues. Losses at the gene ends were 7 bases for V and 1 base for J; bases not matched to a gene: 7.

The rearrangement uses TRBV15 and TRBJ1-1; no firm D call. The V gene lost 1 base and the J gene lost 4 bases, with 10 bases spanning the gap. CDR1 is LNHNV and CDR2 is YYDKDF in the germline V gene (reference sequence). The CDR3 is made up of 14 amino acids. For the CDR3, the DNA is TGTGCCACCAGCAGAGTTGGGTTAGCCACTGAAGCTTTCTTT. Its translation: CATSRVGLATEAFF.

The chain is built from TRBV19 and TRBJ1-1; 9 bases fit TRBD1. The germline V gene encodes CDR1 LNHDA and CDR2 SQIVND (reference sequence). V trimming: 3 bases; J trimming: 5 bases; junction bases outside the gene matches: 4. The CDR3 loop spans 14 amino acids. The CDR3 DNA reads TGTGCCAGTAGTATCAGACAGGGGGGGACTGAAGCTTTCTTT. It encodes CASSIRQGGTEAFF.

CDR3 nucleotides: TGTGCCAGCAGCTTAGGGCATAGCAATCAGCCCCAGCATTTT. This translates into CASSLGHSNQPQHF. The chain combines TRBV7-2 with TRBJ1-5; unclear D gene. The CDR3 covers 14 residues. The ends were cut back, 1 base at V and 0 bases at J, with 4 bases in the middle. CDR1 and CDR2 (germline): SGHTA, FQGNSA.

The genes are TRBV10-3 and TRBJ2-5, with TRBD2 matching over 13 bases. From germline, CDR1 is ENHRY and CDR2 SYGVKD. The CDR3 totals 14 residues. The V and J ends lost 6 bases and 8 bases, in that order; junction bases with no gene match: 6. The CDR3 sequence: CAIRPGTSGETQYF. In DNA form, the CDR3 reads TGTGCCATCAGGCCCGGGACTAGCGGGGAAACCCAGTACTTC.

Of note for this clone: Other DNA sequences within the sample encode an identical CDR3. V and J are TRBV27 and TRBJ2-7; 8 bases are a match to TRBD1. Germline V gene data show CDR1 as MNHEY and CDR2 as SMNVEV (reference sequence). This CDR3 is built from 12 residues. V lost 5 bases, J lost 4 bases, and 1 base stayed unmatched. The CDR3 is CASSTGGYEQYF. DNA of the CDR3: TGTGCCAGCAGTACAGGGGGGTACGAGCAGTACTTC.

CDR3 nucleotides: TGTGCCAGTAGTATACGGCGCGCGGGGAACTATGGCTACACCTTC. This sequence encodes CASSIRRAGNYGYTF. This chain uses TRBV19 with TRBJ1-2; no reliable D call. Trimming pared 2 bases from V and 2 bases from J, leaving 12 bases between. This CDR3 comprises 15 residues. Germline lookup yields CDR1 LNHDA and CDR2 SQIVND (reference sequence).

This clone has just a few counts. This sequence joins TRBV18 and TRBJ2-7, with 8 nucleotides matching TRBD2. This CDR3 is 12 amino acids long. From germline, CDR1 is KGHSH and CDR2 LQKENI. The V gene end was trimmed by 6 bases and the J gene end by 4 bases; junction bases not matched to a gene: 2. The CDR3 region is CASSSGGYEQYF. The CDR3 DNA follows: TGTGCCAGCTCCTCGGGGGGGTACGAGCAGTACTTC.

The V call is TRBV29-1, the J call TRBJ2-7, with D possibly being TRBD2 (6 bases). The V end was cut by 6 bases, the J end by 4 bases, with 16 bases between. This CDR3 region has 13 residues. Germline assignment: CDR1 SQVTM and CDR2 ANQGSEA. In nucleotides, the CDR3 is TGCAGCGTAAGACTAGAATTAGGGTACGAGCAGTACTTC. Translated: CSVRLELGYEQYF.

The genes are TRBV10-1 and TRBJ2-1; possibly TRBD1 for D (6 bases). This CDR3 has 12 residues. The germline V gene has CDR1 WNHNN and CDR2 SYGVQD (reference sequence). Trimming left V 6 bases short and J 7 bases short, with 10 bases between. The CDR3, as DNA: TGCGCCAGCAGCTTCACAGGGAATGAGCAGTTCTTC. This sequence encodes CASSFTGNEQFF.

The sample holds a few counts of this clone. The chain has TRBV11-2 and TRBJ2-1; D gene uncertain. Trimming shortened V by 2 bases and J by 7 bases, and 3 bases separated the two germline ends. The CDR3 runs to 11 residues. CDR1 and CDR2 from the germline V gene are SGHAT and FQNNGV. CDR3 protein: CASSLMNEQFF. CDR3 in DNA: TGTGCCAGCAGCTTAATGAATGAGCAGTTCTTC.

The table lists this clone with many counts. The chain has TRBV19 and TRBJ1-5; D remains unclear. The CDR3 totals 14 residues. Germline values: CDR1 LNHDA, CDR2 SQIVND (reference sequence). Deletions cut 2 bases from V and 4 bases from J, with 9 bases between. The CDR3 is CASSISGENQPQHF. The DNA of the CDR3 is TGTGCCAGTAGTATATCAGGCGAGAATCAGCCCCAGCATTTT.

For the CDR3, the DNA is TGTGCCAGCAGCTTGGAGCCAGGTTCAGAGACCCAGTACTTC. Its protein is CASSLEPGSETQYF. V gene TRBV5-8 combines with J gene TRBJ2-5; D is uncertain. Trimming took 0 bases from V and 4 from J, leaving 10 bases between them. Germline CDR1 is SGHTS and CDR2 is YDEGEE. The CDR3 runs to 14 residues. Supplemented by reference TRBV5-8 and TRBJ2-5, the full variable domain reads EAGVTQSPTHLIKTRGQQATLRCSPISGHTSVYWYQQALGLGLQFLLWYDEGEERNRGNFPPRFSGRQFPNYSSELNVNALELEDSALYLCASSLEPGSETQYFGPGTRLLVL.

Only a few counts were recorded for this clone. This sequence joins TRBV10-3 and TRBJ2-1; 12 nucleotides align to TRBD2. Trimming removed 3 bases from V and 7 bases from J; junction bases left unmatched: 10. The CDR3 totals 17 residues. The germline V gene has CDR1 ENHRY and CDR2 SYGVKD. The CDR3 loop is CAISDLRLAGVSNEQFF. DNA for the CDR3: TGTGCCATCAGTGACCTAAGACTAGCGGGAGTATCGAATGAGCAGTTCTTC.

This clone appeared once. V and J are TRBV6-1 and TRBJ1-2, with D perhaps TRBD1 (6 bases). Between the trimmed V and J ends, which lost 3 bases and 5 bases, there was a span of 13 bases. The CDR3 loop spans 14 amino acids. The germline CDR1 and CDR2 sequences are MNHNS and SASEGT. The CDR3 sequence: CASSEGPGAYGYTF. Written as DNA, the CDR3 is TGTGCCAGCAGTGAGGGGCCAGGGGCTTATGGCTACACCTTC.

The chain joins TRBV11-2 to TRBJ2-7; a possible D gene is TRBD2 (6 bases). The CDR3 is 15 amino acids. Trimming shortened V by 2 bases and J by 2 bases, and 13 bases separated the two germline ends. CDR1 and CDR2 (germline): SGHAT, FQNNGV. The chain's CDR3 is CASSLTGAVPYEQYF. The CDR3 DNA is TGTGCCAGCAGCTTAACGGGAGCAGTCCCCTACGAGCAGTACTTC.

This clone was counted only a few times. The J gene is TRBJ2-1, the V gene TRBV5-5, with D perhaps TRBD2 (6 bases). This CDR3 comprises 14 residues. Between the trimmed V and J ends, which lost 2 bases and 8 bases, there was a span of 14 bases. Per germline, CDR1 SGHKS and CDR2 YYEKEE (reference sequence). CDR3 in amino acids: CASSFKRAMDEQFF. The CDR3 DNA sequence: TGTGCCAGCAGCTTTAAGCGGGCCATGGATGAGCAGTTCTTC.